The 3 T cell receptor beta chains in this list originate from one sample, sequenced in a study of graft-versus-host responses after intestinal transplantation. Antigens for these TCRs are unknown. Assay: immunoSEQ multiplex PCR; the TCRdb copy retains only in-frame clones and omits some. The table includes 70,000 to 80,000 clones, about 90% detected once. Specimen: unstimulated CD8+ T cells sorted from spleen or lymph node cells, collected before intestinal transplant. The receptors originated from a human donor who received an intestinal transplant.

This chain uses TRBV29-1 with TRBJ2-3; 9 bases agree with TRBD2. The CDR3 totals 16 residues. CDR1 and CDR2 from the germline V gene are SQVTM and ANQGSEA. Trimming cost V 0 bases and J 4 bases; bases outside gene matches: 8. DNA for the CDR3: TGCAGCGTTGAAGATCCAGCGCGGGGGGGCCCAGATACGCAGTATTTT. Translated, it gives CSVEDPARGGPDTQYF.

The chain joins TRBV7-9 to TRBJ2-5, with D perhaps matching TRBD2 (5 bases). The CDR3 sequence is 13 residues long. Germline CDR1 reads SEHNR; CDR2 reads FQNEAQ (reference sequence). Trimming removed 1 base from V and 2 bases from J, with 5 bases in between. The CDR3, as DNA: TGTGCCAGCAGCTTAGGAGGGCAAGAGACCCAGTACTTC. Its protein product is CASSLGGQETQYF.

This chain joins TRBV5-8 and TRBJ1-2; 9 bases align to TRBD1. V dropped 4 bases and J dropped 8; count of bases not matched to a gene: 12. Per germline, CDR1 SGHTS and CDR2 YDEGEE. The CDR3 is 15 amino acids. CDR3 residues: CASSGQTGGGRGYTF. The CDR3 DNA reads as TGTGCCAGCAGCGGGCAAACAGGGGGCGGACGGGGCTACACCTTC. Full variable domain (outside the CDR3, taken from reference TRBV5-8 and TRBJ1-2): EAGVTQSPTHLIKTRGQQATLRCSPISGHTSVYWYQQALGLGLQFLLWYDEGEERNRGNFPPRFSGRQFPNYSSELNVNALELEDSALYLCASSGQTGGGRGYTFGSGTRLTVV.